This T cell receptor (beta chain) is drawn from a study of blood T cell repertoires in COVID-19. About the research overall: Sites in the United States, Italy and Spain provided acute and convalescent COVID-19 samples. The analysed material was cDNA or gDNA that came from T cells, B-cell-depleted T cells, or PBMCs.

V lost 4 bases to trimming and J lost 1 base; unmatched junction nucleotides: 17. The germline gives CDR1 SGHNT, CDR2 YYREEE (reference sequence). The CDR3 is 20 residues long. Sequenced by immunoSEQ multiplex PCR; TCRdb stores in-frame clones only, minus some. The data show some 320,000 clones, 85% seen once. The receptor's source is a human donor in a cohort sampled during active COVID-19. The rearrangement uses TRBV5-4 and TRBJ2-2; 9 bases align to TRBD1. Sample: peripheral blood. CDR3 region: CASSKSSGTGLSGNTGELFF. CDR3 DNA: TGTGCCAGCAGCAAATCATCCGGGACAGGGTTATCTGGGAACACCGGGGAGCTGTTTTTT.